Below, 26 T cell receptor beta chains from the same sample are listed, as sequenced in a study of blood T cell repertoires in COVID-19. TCRdb's table, derived via immunoSEQ multiplex PCR, lists solely in-frame clones and lacks some. The sample has approximately 300,000 clones, about 85% seen once. The sample taken for sequencing was peripheral blood. All receptors derive from a woman between 45 and 65 years old who had recovered from COVID-19.

This chain joins TRBV6-6 and TRBJ2-3; the match to TRBD2 covers 8 bases. The CDR3 is 15 amino acids. Germline V CDR1 and CDR2: MNHNY, SVGAGI (reference sequence). V was pared by 2 bases and J by 4 bases, with 5 bases of the junction left unmatched. The CDR3 sequence is CASSYNGRAADTQYF. The CDR3 nucleotides are TGTGCCAGCAGTTACAACGGGAGGGCAGCAGATACGCAGTATTTT.

The rearrangement links TRBV29-1 to TRBJ1-1; D unresolved. Germline values: CDR1 SQVTM, CDR2 ANQGSEA. The V end lost 4 bases, the J end lost 4 bases, and 13 bases lay between the germline ends. CDR3 length: 13 amino acids. CDR3 sequence reads: CSVAKGGGTEAFF. CDR3 in DNA: TGCAGCGTTGCGAAGGGAGGCGGCACTGAAGCTTTCTTT.

This clone has just a few counts. This chain uses TRBV4-3 with TRBJ1-4; 8 nucleotides line up with TRBD1. The junction had 9 bases not matched to a gene; V was cut back by 0 bases and J by 6 bases. This CDR3 has 17 amino acids. Germline values: CDR1 LGHNA, CDR2 YSLEER. CDR3 amino acids: CASSQDPGGQGHEKLFF. CDR3 DNA sequence: TGCGCCAGCAGCCAAGATCCCGGCGGACAGGGTCATGAAAAACTGTTTTTT.

This chain's CDR3 is CASSLGPRLAGGPPYEQYF. In DNA, the CDR3 is TGTGCCAGCAGCTTAGGACCGAGACTAGCGGGAGGGCCTCCCTACGAGCAGTACTTC. V usage is TRBV7-3 and J usage is TRBJ2-7; the match to TRBD2 covers 14 bases. In germline, CDR1 is SGHTA, CDR2 FQGTGA. This CDR3 has 19 amino acids. V dropped 2 bases and J dropped 2; count of bases not matched to a gene: 11.

The rearrangement links TRBV6-7 to TRBJ1-5; tentatively, D is TRBD1 (5 bases). TRBV6-7 is identified as an open reading frame with a role that is uncertain. The length of the CDR3 is 15 residues. V gave up 5 bases and J gave up 9 bases, with 20 bases separating them. The DNA of the CDR3 is TGTGCCAGCAGTCCATCTGGACACCCTCAATTGCCCCAGCATTTT. As protein: CASSPSGHPQLPQHF.

The V and J genes are TRBV7-9 and TRBJ2-3; D unclear. Germline V gene sequence: CDR1 SEHNR, CDR2 FQNEAQ (reference sequence). With 1 base removed from V and 0 bases from J, the gap between germline ends came to 17 bases. The CDR3 length is 18 residues. The CDR3 coding sequence is TGTGCCAGCAGCTTAGGCCGGGTGTCTACCCTAAGCACAGATACGCAGTATTTT. Translation gives CASSLGRVSTLSTDTQYF.

The chain employs TRBV19 and TRBJ2-2; D call uncertain. The CDR3 loop spans 15 amino acids. In germline, CDR1 is LNHDA, CDR2 SQIVND (reference sequence). The ends were cut back, 6 bases at V and 5 bases at J, with 16 bases in the middle. This CDR3 is CASSFRSVGTGELFF. CDR3 nucleotides: TGTGCCAGTAGCTTCAGGTCCGTAGGTACCGGGGAGCTGTTTTTT.

A single count supports this clone. CDR3 protein: CASSMTGLRNTEAFF. The CDR3 region has the DNA TGTGCCAGCAGTATGACAGGGCTAAGGAACACTGAAGCTTTCTTT. V gene TRBV6-5 combines with J gene TRBJ1-1; the match to TRBD1 covers 7 bases. V trimming: 5 bases; J trimming: 1 base; junction bases outside the gene matches: 7. The CDR3 is 15 residues long. Germline V gene lookup returns CDR1 MNHEY and CDR2 SVGAGI.

The CDR3, as DNA: TGTGCCAGCAGCTTGGACCAGGGAACCCAGCCCCAGCATTTT. As protein: CASSLDQGTQPQHF. The rearrangement links TRBV5-4 to TRBJ1-5, with a possible D match to TRBD1 (5 bases). The V gene lost 0 bases and the J gene lost 7 bases, with 11 bases spanning the gap. The CDR3 runs 14 residues. Per germline, CDR1 SGHNT and CDR2 YYREEE (reference sequence).

As DNA, the CDR3 is TGTGCCAGCAGCACCGATTCGGGCTATGGCTACACCTTC. As protein: CASSTDSGYGYTF. The V and J genes are TRBV7-9 and TRBJ1-2; D is ambiguous. Germline V gives CDR1 SEHNR, CDR2 FQNEAQ (reference sequence). The V end lost 5 bases, the J end lost 4 bases, and 11 bases lay between the germline ends. The length of the CDR3 is 13 residues.

This clone appeared a few times. This chain joins TRBV5-1 and TRBJ2-1; D remains unclear. Looked up from germline, CDR1 is SGHRS and CDR2 is YFSETQ. This CDR3 is built from 15 residues. The ends were cut back, 0 bases at V and 4 bases at J, with 11 bases in the middle. The chain's CDR3 is CASSLVGTGYNEQFF. CDR3 DNA sequence: TGCGCCAGCAGCTTGGTTGGTACCGGGTACAATGAGCAGTTCTTC.

This clone was found once. This rearrangement joins TRBV9 to TRBJ2-3; 12 bases fit TRBD2. This CDR3 comprises 18 residues. Losses at the gene ends were 1 base for V and 4 bases for J; bases not matched to a gene: 10. Germline loops: CDR1 SGDLS, CDR2 YYNGEE. CDR3 amino acids: CASSVSVTSGRGADTQYF. The CDR3 DNA reads as TGTGCCAGCAGCGTATCGGTGACTAGCGGGAGAGGCGCAGATACGCAGTATTTT.

This clone was recorded a few times. The rearrangement links TRBV9 to TRBJ2-3; TRBD2 aligns across 13 bases. V trimming: 4 bases; J trimming: 2 bases; junction bases outside the gene matches: 10. In germline, CDR1 is SGDLS, CDR2 YYNGEE. There are 18 residues in the CDR3. The CDR3: CASSPRLAGGPVTDTQYF. The CDR3 nucleotides are TGTGCCAGCAGCCCGAGACTAGCGGGGGGCCCGGTCACAGATACGCAGTATTTT.

The chain links TRBV27 to TRBJ2-3; the D gene is possibly TRBD2 (5 bases). The CDR3 has 14 amino acids. CDR1 is MNHEY, CDR2 SMNVEV, per germline (reference sequence). V was cut by 6 bases and J by 0 bases, with 10 bases left in between. This chain's CDR3 is CASRPTGSTDTQYF. CDR3 bases: TGTGCCAGCAGACCCACGGGGAGCACAGATACGCAGTATTTT.

The rearrangement uses TRBV5-1 and TRBJ1-1, with TRBD1 identical over 10 bases. Germline CDR1 is SGHRS and CDR2 is YFSETQ. V dropped 4 bases and J dropped 3; count of bases not matched to a gene: 9. The CDR3 length is 16 residues. In nucleotides, the CDR3 is TGCGCCAGCAGCACAGGCCGACAGGGGGCAGACACTGAAGCTTTCTTT. Translating gives CASSTGRQGADTEAFF. Based on the CDR3 plus reference TRBV5-1 and TRBJ1-1, the full variable domain is KAGVTQTPRYLIKTRGQQVTLSCSPISGHRSVSWYQQTPGQGLQFLFEYFSETQRNKGNFPGRFSGRQFSNSRSEMNVSTLELGDSALYLCASSTGRQGADTEAFFGQGTRLTVV.

The chain uses TRBV6-4 and TRBJ2-3; D is uncertain. This CDR3 comprises 13 residues. The V end lost 3 bases, the J end lost 2 bases, and 6 bases lay between the germline ends. Germline V lookup: CDR1 MRHNA, CDR2 SNTAGT. The CDR3 sequence: CASSETDTDTQYF. As DNA, the CDR3 is TGTGCCAGCAGTGAGACTGACACAGATACGCAGTATTTT.

The rearrangement joins TRBV28 to TRBJ1-2; 8 bases are a match to TRBD1. Looked up from germline, CDR1 is MDHEN and CDR2 is SYDVKM. The CDR3 totals 17 residues. Trimming at V came to 1 base and at J to 8 bases, leaving 15 bases not matched to a gene. The CDR3 DNA reads TGTGCCAGCAGTTTATATCTGAGTGGGACAGGAATGGACGGCTACACCTTC. This gives the protein CASSLYLSGTGMDGYTF.

V and J are TRBV5-8 and TRBJ2-7; TRBD1 aligns across 7 bases. The V gene end was trimmed by 1 base and the J gene end by 2 bases; junction bases not matched to a gene: 3. CDR3 size: 14 residues. Per the germline V gene, CDR1 is SGHTS and CDR2 is YDEGEE. Written as DNA, the CDR3 is TGTGCCAGCAGCTTGAACAGGGGACCCTACGAGCAGTACTTC. Translated: CASSLNRGPYEQYF.

The rearrangement uses TRBV30 and TRBJ1-5; a possible D gene is TRBD1 (5 bases). CDR3 size: 13 residues. The germline CDR1 and CDR2 sequences are GTSNPN and SVGIG (reference sequence). Between the trimmed V and J ends, which lost 5 bases and 2 bases, there was a span of 10 bases. CDR3: CAWEGKGNQPQHF. The DNA for the CDR3 is TGTGCCTGGGAGGGGAAGGGCAATCAGCCCCAGCATTTT.

This chain links TRBV6-2 or TRBV6-3 with TRBJ2-3; possibly TRBD1 for D (6 bases). Trimming removed 4 bases at V and 6 bases at J, with 20 bases between. CDR1 and CDR2 from the germline V gene are MNHEY and SVGEGT. This CDR3 is built from 16 residues. The DNA for the CDR3 is TGTGCCAGCAGTTCAAGACAGGCCCGAGCAGTTGATACGCAGTATTTT. Protein product: CASSSRQARAVDTQYF.

CDR3 bases: TGTGCCAGCAGTTACTCCCCGTGGACACCAGTATACGAGCAGTACTTC. Encoded protein: CASSYSPWTPVYEQYF. The chain links TRBV6-5 to TRBJ2-7; D might be TRBD1 (5 bases). Germline V CDR1 and CDR2: MNHEY, SVGAGI. Trimming stripped 0 bases from V and 4 bases from J, with 16 bases between. This CDR3 has 16 residues.

The chain is built from TRBV6-4 and TRBJ1-1; no clear D gene. Trimming removed 7 bases at V and 6 bases at J, with 18 bases between. The CDR3 has 14 amino acids. Germline values: CDR1 MRHNA, CDR2 SNTAGT. The CDR3 sequence is CASTAGTGAPEAFF. In DNA form, the CDR3 reads TGTGCCAGCACGGCGGGAACGGGAGCGCCTGAAGCTTTCTTT.

The genes are TRBV2 and TRBJ1-1; possible D gene TRBD1, 5 bases. Germline CDR1 is SNHLY and CDR2 is FYNNEI. The V and J ends lost 6 bases and 0 bases respectively, with 11 bases between them. The CDR3 is made up of 14 amino acids. The CDR3 spells CASRDTEMNTEAFF. As DNA, the CDR3 is TGTGCCAGCAGGGACACAGAAATGAACACTGAAGCTTTCTTT.

This clone is a singleton in its sample. The V and J genes are TRBV6-6 and TRBJ2-7, with TRBD1 matching 7 bases. The V and J ends lost 5 bases and 0 bases, in that order; junction bases with no gene match: 4. CDR3 length: 14 residues. CDR1 MNHNY and CDR2 SVGAGI come from the germline V gene (reference sequence). CDR3 DNA sequence: TGTGCCAGCAGTCAGAGGGACAGCTCCTACGAGCAGTACTTC. It specifies CASSQRDSSYEQYF.

A single count supports this clone. The chain combines TRBV4-1 with TRBJ1-1; 7 positions agree with TRBD1. J gave up 11 bases and V 0 bases, and 9 bases lay outside the gene matches. Germline CDR1 reads MGHRA; CDR2 reads YSYEKL. The CDR3 runs to 14 residues. The CDR3, as DNA: TGCGCCAGCAGCCAAGATATGAGGGGGCTTGGGGCTTTCTTT. It codes for CASSQDMRGLGAFF.

CDR3 protein: CASSLGGQGVHYGYTF. The CDR3 bases are TGTGCCAGCAGCTTAGGTGGACAGGGGGTTCACTATGGCTACACCTTC. The chain recombines TRBV13 with TRBJ1-2, with 10 bases matching TRBD1. Germline CDR1 PRHDT, CDR2 FYEKMQ (reference sequence). The CDR3 covers 16 residues. Trimming at V came to 0 bases and at J to 3 bases, leaving 4 bases not matched to a gene.